Listed here are 2 T cell receptor beta chains from one sample, sequenced in a study of T cell repertoires in cytomegalovirus infection. TCRdb re-analysed the reads in MiXCR, keeping a single row per CDR3 protein. The sample shows 250,000 or so distinct CDR3 sequences, roughly an eighth of them seen only once. Sequencing was carried out using PBMCs. The source is a human donor in good health (CMV status not recorded). Some clones in this sample may be carry-over from other donors' samples.

This clonotype was seen repeatedly, ten times or more. The V call is TRBV11-3, the J call TRBJ1-1; a weak D match, TRBD1 (5 bases). V was cut by 2 bases and J by 2 bases, with 9 bases left in between. Germline loops: CDR1 SGHNT, CDR2 YENEEA. This CDR3 is built from 14 residues. The CDR3 coding sequence is TGTGCCAGCAGCTTACCAGGGACCAACACTGAAGCTTTCTTT. Residues: CASSLPGTNTEAFF.

This clonotype was seen more than once but under ten times. The CDR3 reads CAWTGQGIYEQYF. The CDR3 DNA follows: TGTGCCTGGACTGGACAGGGAATATACGAGCAGTACTTC. The rearrangement uses TRBV30 and TRBJ2-7; TRBD1 aligns across 8 bases. This CDR3 spans 13 amino acids. CDR1 is GTSNPN and CDR2 is SVGIG in the germline V gene (reference sequence). The trim removed 4 bases at V and 4 bases at J, leaving 6 bases unmatched.